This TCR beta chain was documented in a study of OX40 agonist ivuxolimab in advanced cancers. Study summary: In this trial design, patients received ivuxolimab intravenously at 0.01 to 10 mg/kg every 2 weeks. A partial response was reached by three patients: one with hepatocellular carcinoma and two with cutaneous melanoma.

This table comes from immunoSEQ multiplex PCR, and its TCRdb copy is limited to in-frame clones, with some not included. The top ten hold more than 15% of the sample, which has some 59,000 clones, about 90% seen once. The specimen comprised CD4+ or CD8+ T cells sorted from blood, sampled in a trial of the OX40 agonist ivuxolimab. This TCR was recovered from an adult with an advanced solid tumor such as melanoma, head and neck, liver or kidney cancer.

This chain's CDR3 is CASSIGPAGGNEQFF. The CDR3 nucleotides read TGTGCCAGTAGTATAGGCCCAGCGGGAGGAAATGAGCAGTTCTTC. The genes are TRBV19 and TRBJ2-1; 9 nucleotides line up with TRBD2. The V gene end was trimmed by 1 base and the J gene end by 7 bases; junction bases not matched to a gene: 5. The CDR3 has 15 residues. Looked up from germline, CDR1 is LNHDA and CDR2 is SQIVND (reference sequence).